One and the same sample provided the 20 T cell receptor beta chains below, sequenced in a study of vaccination effects on CD4 cells after COVID-19. Sequencing used immunoSEQ multiplex PCR; TCRdb keeps in-frame clones, though not all of them. The sample holds 35,000 to 50,000 clones, roughly 79% seen once. Their specific antigens are unknown. ViraFEST used viral peptide pools to expand antigen-specific CD4+ T cells before sequencing. Having been cultured for roughly 9 days, the cells underwent CD4+ T cell isolation. No vaccinee had earlier SARS-CoV-2 infection, and nucleocapsid antibodies were negative. Specimen: CD4+ T cells from PBMCs cultured with SARS-CoV-2 spike peptides, collected before COVID-19 vaccination. These receptors came from a human donor who received a COVID-19 vaccine.

This chain links TRBV7-9 with TRBJ1-2; D call uncertain. V was trimmed by 2 bases and J by 8 bases, leaving 12 bases between them. The CDR3 is made up of 13 amino acids. Germline V gives CDR1 SEHNR, CDR2 FQNEAQ (reference sequence). CDR3 amino acids: CASSLTGSFGYTF. The CDR3 DNA reads TGTGCCAGCAGCTTAACGGGTTCCTTCGGCTACACCTTC.

The chain carries TRBV7-7 and TRBJ2-2, with D perhaps TRBD1 or TRBD2 (5 bases each). Germline CDR1 and CDR2: SSHAT and FNYEAQ (reference sequence). V was cut by 6 bases and J by 4 bases, with 9 bases left in between. This CDR3 spans 13 amino acids. The CDR3 is CASRPGGTGELFF. The CDR3 DNA sequence: TGTGCCAGCAGGCCTGGGGGCACCGGGGAGCTGTTTTTT.

CDR3 amino acids: CASSVGAAYNEQFF. The CDR3 DNA is TGTGCCAGCAGCGTAGGGGCAGCCTACAATGAGCAGTTCTTC. The chain carries TRBV9 and TRBJ2-1; D is unclear. Trimming took 0 bases from V and 2 from J, leaving 6 bases between them. Germline V lookup: CDR1 SGDLS, CDR2 YYNGEE. The CDR3 contains 14 residues.

J is TRBJ2-4 and V is TRBV7-8; D may be TRBD2 (5 bases). The CDR3 extends over 16 amino acids. V lost 3 bases and J 8 bases, leaving 20 bases between the germline ends. Per germline, CDR1 SGHVS and CDR2 FQNEAQ. The CDR3 bases are TGTGCCAGCAGCTTTGTGGGAACGACGGCGGGTGACATTCAGTACTTC. The encoded protein is CASSFVGTTAGDIQYF.

This clone was observed a single time. The rearrangement uses TRBV3-1 (or the pseudogene TRBV3-2) and TRBJ2-7, with 9 bases that match TRBD1. The trim removed 4 bases at V and 7 bases at J, leaving 5 bases unmatched. The CDR3 length is 13 residues. Germline CDR1 reads LGHDT; CDR2 reads YNNKEL (reference sequence). DNA of the CDR3: TGTGCCAGCAGCCTCGGGACAGGGCAAGAGCAGTACGTC. This sequence encodes CASSLGTGQEQYV.

Points on this clone: The sample holds other DNA sequences that translate to the same CDR3. The chain joins TRBV7-2 to TRBJ1-2; 7 positions agree with TRBD1. This CDR3 spans 13 amino acids. CDR1 is SGHTA, CDR2 FQGNSA, per germline. V lost 6 bases and J lost 5; bases outside the gene matches: 6. The CDR3 region is CASSSDRVYGYTF. The CDR3 DNA follows: TGTGCCAGCAGTTCCGACAGGGTGTATGGCTACACCTTC.

V gene TRBV4-2 combines with J gene TRBJ1-3; the D gene is possibly TRBD1 (5 bases). V lost 0 bases to trimming and J lost 9 bases, with 18 bases between them. This CDR3 contains 16 residues. Looked up from germline, CDR1 is LGHNA and CDR2 is YNFKEQ. Written as DNA, the CDR3 is TGTGCCAGCAGCCAAGACCCCGGGGACGTCGGACCCACCATATATTTT. The encoded protein is CASSQDPGDVGPTIYF.

This chain connects TRBV9 to TRBJ1-3; TRBD1 agrees at 7 bases. Germline assignment: CDR1 SGDLS and CDR2 YYNGEE. After removal of 5 bases from V and 4 bases from J, the junction contained 6 bases not matched to a gene. The CDR3 extends over 14 amino acids. The CDR3 region has the DNA TGTGCCAGCAGGGCTCAGGGGGGAGGAAACACCATATATTTT. This encodes CASRAQGGGNTIYF.

V usage is TRBV7-9 and J usage is TRBJ1-4; D ambiguous. Germline lookup yields CDR1 SEHNR and CDR2 FQNEAQ (reference sequence). Trimming took off 5 bases at V and 7 bases at J, with 5 bases between the two ends. The CDR3 has 11 amino acids. CDR3 sequence reads: CASSGSEKLFF. CDR3 bases: TGTGCCAGCAGCGGGTCTGAAAAACTGTTTTTT.

As regards this clone: Distinct nucleotide sequences in the sample also encode this CDR3. The chain is built from TRBV24-1 and TRBJ2-5; D is ambiguous. Germline-derived CDR1 and CDR2 are KGHDR and SFDVKD. Trimming left V 4 bases short and J 1 base short, with 6 bases between. The CDR3 runs to 13 residues. CDR3 coding DNA: TGTGCCACCAGTGACGTAGTCCAAGAGACCCAGTACTTC. Protein product: CATSDVVQETQYF.

The CDR3 here is CASKLPRTGNTIYF. DNA of the CDR3: TGTGCCAGCAAGCTTCCCCGGACCGGAAACACCATATATTTT. The chain has TRBV2 and TRBJ1-3, with D unclear. Per the germline V gene, CDR1 is SNHLY and CDR2 is FYNNEI. The CDR3 is 14 amino acids. V was trimmed by 7 bases and J by 4 bases, leaving 14 bases between them.

The chain carries TRBV3-1 (or the pseudogene TRBV3-2) and TRBJ1-1; possibly TRBD1 for D (5 bases). This CDR3 is built from 13 residues. Germline CDR1 and CDR2: LGHDT and YNNKEL (reference sequence). With 0 bases removed from V and 11 bases from J, the gap between germline ends came to 13 bases. In nucleotides, the CDR3 is TGTGCCAGCAGCCAAGAGGTCCGAGGGGAGGCTTTCTTT. Protein product: CASSQEVRGEAFF.

V usage is TRBV27 and J usage is TRBJ1-2; TRBD1 might be the D (6 bases). The CDR3 is 14 amino acids. Trimming removed 8 bases from V and 4 bases from J, with 17 bases in between. Germline assignment: CDR1 MNHEY and CDR2 SMNVEV (reference sequence). The CDR3 spells CASRSGGRGYGYTF. In nucleotides, the CDR3 is TGTGCCAGCCGGTCCGGGGGGCGAGGCTATGGCTACACCTTC.

This rearrangement joins TRBV6-5 to TRBJ1-2; TRBD1 might be the D (6 bases). Germline V CDR1 and CDR2: MNHEY, SVGAGI. The CDR3 loop spans 14 amino acids. V was trimmed by 3 bases and J by 5 bases, leaving 13 bases between them. This CDR3 is CASSYRGQQYGYTF. DNA of the CDR3: TGTGCCAGCAGTTATCGCGGACAGCAGTATGGCTACACCTTC.

This chain uses TRBV7-3 with TRBJ2-2; 7 bases agree with TRBD2. Trimming removed 1 base from V and 4 bases from J; junction bases left unmatched: 6. The CDR3 runs to 16 residues. The germline gives CDR1 SGHTA, CDR2 FQGTGA. For the CDR3, the DNA is TGTGCCAGCAGCTTAATCGGGACTATCCCCACCGGGGAGCTGTTTTTT. It specifies CASSLIGTIPTGELFF.

This clone was detected a few times. This chain joins TRBV7-8 and TRBJ2-7; D ambiguous. This CDR3 comprises 15 residues. CDR1 is SGHVS, CDR2 FQNEAQ, per germline. V lost 5 bases, J lost 0 bases, and 14 bases lay in between. The CDR3 DNA follows: TGTGCCAGCAGCCCGGCCATAGGAAGCTCCTACGAGCAGTACGTC. Amino acid sequence: CASSPAIGSSYEQYV.

The chain is built from TRBV7-9 and TRBJ1-1; no clear D gene. V shed 5 bases and J shed 3 bases, with 13 bases lying between them. This CDR3 is 14 amino acids long. Germline CDR1 reads SEHNR; CDR2 reads FQNEAQ (reference sequence). CDR3 bases: TGTGCCAGCAGCCCTAAGGGATGGTACACTGAAGCTTTCTTT. Translating gives CASSPKGWYTEAFF.

The chain has TRBV30 and TRBJ2-2; 12 bases are shared with TRBD2. Germline CDR1 GTSNPN, CDR2 SVGIG (reference sequence). This CDR3 has 19 residues. Trimming cost V 3 bases and J 4 bases; bases outside gene matches: 15. The CDR3 spells CAWRHYRLAGGSGTGELFF. For the CDR3, the DNA is TGTGCCTGGAGGCATTACCGGCTAGCGGGGGGGTCGGGCACCGGGGAGCTGTTTTTT.

This chain links TRBV3-1 (or the pseudogene TRBV3-2) with TRBJ2-3, with 13 bases identical to TRBD2. CDR3 size: 20 residues. The germline gives CDR1 LGHDT, CDR2 YNNKEL (reference sequence). The V segment lost 2 bases and the J segment 0 bases; nucleotides outside the gene matches: 11. DNA for the CDR3: TGTGCCAGCAGCCAACAAACCGGGACTAGCGGGGATACTAGCACAGATACGCAGTATTTT. It is translated as CASSQQTGTSGDTSTDTQYF.

This sequence joins TRBV30 and TRBJ2-7, with D tentatively TRBD1 (6 bases). This CDR3 has 14 amino acids. Trimming took off 2 bases at V and 3 bases at J, with 14 bases between the two ends. Germline V gene data show CDR1 as GTSNPN and CDR2 as SVGIG (reference sequence). The CDR3 DNA is TGTGCCTGGAGTTGGGGGCCCTTAAACTACGAGCAGTACGTC. Amino acid sequence: CAWSWGPLNYEQYV.